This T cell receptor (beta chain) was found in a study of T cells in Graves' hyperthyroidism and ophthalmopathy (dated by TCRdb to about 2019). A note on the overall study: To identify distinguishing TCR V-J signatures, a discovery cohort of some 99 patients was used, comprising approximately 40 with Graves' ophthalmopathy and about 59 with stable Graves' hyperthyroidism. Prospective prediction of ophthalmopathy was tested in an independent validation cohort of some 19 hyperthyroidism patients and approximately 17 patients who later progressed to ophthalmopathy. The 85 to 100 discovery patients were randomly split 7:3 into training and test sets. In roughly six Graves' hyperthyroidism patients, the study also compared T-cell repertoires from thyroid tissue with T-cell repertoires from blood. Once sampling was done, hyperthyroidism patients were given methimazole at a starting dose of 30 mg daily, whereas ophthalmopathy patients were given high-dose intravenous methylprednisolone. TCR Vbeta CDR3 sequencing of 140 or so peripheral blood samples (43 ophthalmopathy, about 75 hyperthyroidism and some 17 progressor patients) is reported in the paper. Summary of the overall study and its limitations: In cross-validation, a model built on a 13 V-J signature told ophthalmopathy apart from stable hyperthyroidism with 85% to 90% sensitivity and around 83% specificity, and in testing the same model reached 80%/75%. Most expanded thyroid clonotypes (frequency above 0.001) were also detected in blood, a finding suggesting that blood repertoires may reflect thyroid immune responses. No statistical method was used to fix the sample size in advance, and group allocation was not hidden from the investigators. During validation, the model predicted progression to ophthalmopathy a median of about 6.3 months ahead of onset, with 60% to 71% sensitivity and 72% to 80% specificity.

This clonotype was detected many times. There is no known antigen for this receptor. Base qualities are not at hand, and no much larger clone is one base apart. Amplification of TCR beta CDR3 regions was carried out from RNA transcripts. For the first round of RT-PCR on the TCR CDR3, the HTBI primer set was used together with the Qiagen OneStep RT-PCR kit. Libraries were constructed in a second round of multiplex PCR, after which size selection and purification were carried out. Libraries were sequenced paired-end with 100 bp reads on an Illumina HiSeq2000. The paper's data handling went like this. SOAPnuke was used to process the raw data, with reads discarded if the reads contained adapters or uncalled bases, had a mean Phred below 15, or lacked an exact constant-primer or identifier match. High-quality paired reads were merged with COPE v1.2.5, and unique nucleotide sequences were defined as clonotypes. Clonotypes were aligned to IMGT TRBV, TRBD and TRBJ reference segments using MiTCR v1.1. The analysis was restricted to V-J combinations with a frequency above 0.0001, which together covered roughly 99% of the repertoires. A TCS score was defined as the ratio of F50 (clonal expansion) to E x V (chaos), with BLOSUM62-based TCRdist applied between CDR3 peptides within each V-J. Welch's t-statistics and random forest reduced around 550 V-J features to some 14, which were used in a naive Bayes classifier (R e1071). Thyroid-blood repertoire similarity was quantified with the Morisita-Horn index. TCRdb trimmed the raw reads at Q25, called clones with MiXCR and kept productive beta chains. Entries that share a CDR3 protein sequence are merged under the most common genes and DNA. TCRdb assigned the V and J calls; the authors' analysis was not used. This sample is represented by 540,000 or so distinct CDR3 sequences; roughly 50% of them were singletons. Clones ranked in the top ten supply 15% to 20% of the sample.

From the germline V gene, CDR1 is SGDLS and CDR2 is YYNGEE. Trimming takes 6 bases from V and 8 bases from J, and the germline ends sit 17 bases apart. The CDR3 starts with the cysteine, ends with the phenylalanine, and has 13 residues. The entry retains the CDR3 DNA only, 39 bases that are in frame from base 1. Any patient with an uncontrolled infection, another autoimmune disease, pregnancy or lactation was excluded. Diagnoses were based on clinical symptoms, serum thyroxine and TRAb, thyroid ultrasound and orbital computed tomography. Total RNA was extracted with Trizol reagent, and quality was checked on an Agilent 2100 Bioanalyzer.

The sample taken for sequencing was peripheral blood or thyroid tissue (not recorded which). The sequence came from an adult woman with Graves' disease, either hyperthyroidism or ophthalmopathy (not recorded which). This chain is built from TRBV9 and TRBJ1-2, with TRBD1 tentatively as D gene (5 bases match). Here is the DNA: TGTGCCAGCAACCCGAAAGGGACCGACGGCTACACCTTC. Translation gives CASNPKGTDGYTF.